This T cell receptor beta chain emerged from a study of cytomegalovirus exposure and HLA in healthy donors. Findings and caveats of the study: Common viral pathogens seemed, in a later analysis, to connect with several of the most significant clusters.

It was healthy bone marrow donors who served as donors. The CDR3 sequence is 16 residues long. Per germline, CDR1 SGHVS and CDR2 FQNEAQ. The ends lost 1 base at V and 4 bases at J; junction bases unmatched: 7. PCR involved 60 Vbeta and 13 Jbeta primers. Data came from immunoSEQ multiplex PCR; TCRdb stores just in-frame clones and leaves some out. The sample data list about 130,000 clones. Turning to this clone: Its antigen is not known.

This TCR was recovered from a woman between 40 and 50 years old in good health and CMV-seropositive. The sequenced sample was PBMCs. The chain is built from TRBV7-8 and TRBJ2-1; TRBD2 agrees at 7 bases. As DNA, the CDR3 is TGTGCCAGCAGCTTAGTAGTACCTAGCGGTTACAATGAGCAGTTCTTC. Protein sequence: CASSLVVPSGYNEQFF.